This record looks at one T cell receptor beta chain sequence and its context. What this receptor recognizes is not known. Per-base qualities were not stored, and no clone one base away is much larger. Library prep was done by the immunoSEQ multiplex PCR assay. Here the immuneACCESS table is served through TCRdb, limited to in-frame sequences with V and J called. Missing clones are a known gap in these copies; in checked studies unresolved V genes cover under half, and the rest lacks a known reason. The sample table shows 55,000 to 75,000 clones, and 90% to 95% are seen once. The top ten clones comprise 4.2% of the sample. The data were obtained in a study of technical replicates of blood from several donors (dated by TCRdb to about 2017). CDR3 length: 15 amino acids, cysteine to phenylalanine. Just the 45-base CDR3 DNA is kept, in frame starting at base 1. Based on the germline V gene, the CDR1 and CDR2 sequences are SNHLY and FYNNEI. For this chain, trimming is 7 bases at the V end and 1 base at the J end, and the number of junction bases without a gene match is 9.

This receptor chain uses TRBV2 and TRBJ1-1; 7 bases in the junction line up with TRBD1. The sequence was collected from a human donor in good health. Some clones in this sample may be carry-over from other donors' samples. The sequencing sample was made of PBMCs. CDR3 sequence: CASTATDRPNTEAFF. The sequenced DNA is TGTGCCAGCACTGCAACGGACAGGCCGAACACTGAAGCTTTCTTT. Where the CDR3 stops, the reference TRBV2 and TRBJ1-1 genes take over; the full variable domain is EPEVTQTPSHQVTQMGQEVILRCVPISNHLYFYWYRQILGQKVEFLVSFYNNEISEKSEIFDDQFSVERPDGSNFTLKIRSTKLEDSAMYFCASTATDRPNTEAFFGQGTRLTVV.